Sequencing of this TCR beta chain was carried out in a study of naive and memory T cell subsets. Four PCR rounds used nested alpha and beta constant region primers plus the SP2 primer. Alpha and beta constant region primers primed reverse transcription for blood and skin samples. In TCRdb, the UMI-ligation and nested PCR reads were re-called with MiXCR into one record per CDR3 protein. The sample gives 25,000 to 30,000 distinct CDR3 sequences, roughly 5.2% of which show up once; around 7% is in the top ten. A UMI-containing oligonucleotide was joined by 3' ligation to the TCR cDNA template. Whole-blood samples were 2.5 to 3 ml of peripheral blood from healthy adult volunteers. Input was about 1 to 1,100 ng of DNase-treated total RNA without cell sorting. Study results and caveats: Potentially, T cell activation and differentiation skew this RNA-based measurement.

Per germline, CDR1 SGHNT and CDR2 YYREEE (reference sequence). The CDR3 has 16 amino acids. The V end was cut by 2 bases, the J end by 1 base, with 15 bases between. This clonotype was observed a handful of times. Its antigen remains unidentified. The source material was blood. The V and J genes are TRBV5-4 and TRBJ1-2; D unresolved. This receptor was taken from an adult in good health. CDR3 in amino acids: CASSFGLPLRNYGYTF. DNA of the CDR3: TGTGCCAGCAGCTTCGGTCTACCGCTCCGTAACTATGGCTACACCTTC. Variable domain in full (rest from reference TRBV5-4 and TRBJ1-2): ETGVTQSPTHLIKTRGQQVTLRCSSQSGHNTVSWYQQALGQGPQFIFQYYREEENGRGNFPPRFSGLQFPNYSSELNVNALELDDSALYLCASSFGLPLRNYGYTFGSGTRLTVV.